These T cell receptor beta chains were read from a single sample in a study of CD4 T cells in relation to SARS-CoV-2 and coronaviruses. The data were produced by immunoSEQ multiplex PCR, yet TCRdb's version contains in-frame clones alone and is incomplete. The table has under 25,000 clones, about 76% seen once; the top ten hold around 12%. Their antigen targets remain unknown. The sample consisted of CD4+ T cells from PBMCs, cultured in vitro. The receptors stem from a human donor in good health. Each CDR3 is given with its conserved first and last residue. D genes are given only for firm matches. Clone size, where shown, is once, few, many, or a class for clones that have expanded.

d_call: TRBD1; j_call: TRBJ1-5; v_call: TRBV5-1; clone_size: .; cdr3_aa: CASSLSGTGDQPQHF; cdr3_nt: TGCGCCAGCAGCTTGTCCGGGACAGGGGATCAGCCCCAGCATTTT
d_call: .; j_call: TRBJ1-3; v_call: TRBV3-1/TRBV3-2; clone_size: few; cdr3_aa: CASSQDRARGNTIYF; cdr3_nt: TGTGCCAGCAGCCAAGACAGGGCGCGAGGAAACACCATATATTTT
d_call: TRBD2; j_call: TRBJ2-2; v_call: TRBV30; clone_size: .; cdr3_aa: CALSSGRIPGELFF; cdr3_nt: TGTGCCTTATCTAGCGGGAGGATCCCCGGGGAGCTGTTTTTT
d_call: .; j_call: TRBJ2-1; v_call: TRBV18; clone_size: once; cdr3_aa: CASSLWRATYNEQFF; cdr3_nt: TGTGCCAGCTCACTCTGGAGGGCCACCTACAATGAGCAGTTCTTC
d_call: TRBD1; j_call: TRBJ1-6; v_call: TRBV10-1; clone_size: .; cdr3_aa: CASRDRDNSPLHF; cdr3_nt: TGCGCCAGCCGGGACAGGGATAATTCACCCCTCCACTTT
d_call: .; j_call: TRBJ1-1; v_call: TRBV19; clone_size: few; cdr3_aa: CASSINWGGTEAFF; cdr3_nt: TGTGCCAGTAGTATCAATTGGGGCGGCACTGAAGCTTTCTTT
d_call: .; j_call: TRBJ2-3; v_call: TRBV2; clone_size: .; cdr3_aa: CASSLWEADGTDTQYF; cdr3_nt: TGTGCCAGCAGTCTTTGGGAAGCGGACGGCACAGATACGCAGTATTTT
d_call: .; j_call: TRBJ2-2; v_call: TRBV28; clone_size: .; cdr3_aa: CASSPGLRELFF; cdr3_nt: TGTGCCAGCAGTCCAGGGTTACGGGAGCTGTTTTTT
d_call: .; j_call: TRBJ1-4; v_call: TRBV2; clone_size: .; cdr3_aa: CASSEVRGEKLFF; cdr3_nt: TGTGCCAGCAGTGAAGTCAGGGGTGAAAAACTGTTTTTT
d_call: .; j_call: TRBJ1-1; v_call: TRBV7-2; clone_size: .; cdr3_aa: CASSFFGALVTEAFF; cdr3_nt: TGTGCCAGCAGCTTTTTCGGGGCTTTGGTCACTGAAGCTTTCTTT
d_call: .; j_call: TRBJ1-5; v_call: TRBV28; clone_size: .; cdr3_aa: CASSLRGINQPQHF; cdr3_nt: TGTGCCAGCAGTTTACGGGGGATCAATCAGCCCCAGCATTTT
d_call: TRBD2; j_call: TRBJ2-5; v_call: TRBV6-1; clone_size: .; cdr3_aa: CASSELAGGQETQYF; cdr3_nt: TGTGCCAGCAGTGAACTAGCGGGAGGCCAAGAGACCCAGTACTTC
d_call: TRBD1; j_call: TRBJ2-7; v_call: TRBV7-6; clone_size: once; cdr3_aa: CASSLSSGTGSAYEQYF; cdr3_nt: TGTGCCAGCAGCTTATCGTCGGGGACAGGATCCGCCTACGAGCAGTACTTC
d_call: .; j_call: TRBJ2-5; v_call: TRBV5-4; clone_size: .; cdr3_aa: CASSLAGSGETQYF; cdr3_nt: TGTGCCAGCAGCTTGGCAGGTTCTGGTGAGACCCAGTACTTC
d_call: TRBD1; j_call: TRBJ1-4; v_call: TRBV6-5; clone_size: .; cdr3_aa: CASSTQGAGEKLFF; cdr3_nt: TGTGCCAGCAGTACACAGGGGGCGGGGGAAAAACTGTTTTTT
d_call: .; j_call: TRBJ1-1; v_call: TRBV9; clone_size: .; cdr3_aa: CASSADSLSWNTEAFF; cdr3_nt: TGTGCCAGCAGCGCGGACAGCCTTAGTTGGAACACTGAAGCTTTCTTT
d_call: .; j_call: TRBJ2-7; v_call: TRBV6-6; clone_size: .; cdr3_aa: CASTLYAEVESEQYF; cdr3_nt: TGTGCCAGCACTCTCTACGCAGAAGTCGAATCCGAGCAGTACTTC
d_call: TRBD2; j_call: TRBJ2-2; v_call: TRBV5-1; clone_size: .; cdr3_aa: CASSFAAGGVGELFF; cdr3_nt: TGCGCCAGCAGCTTCGCGGCCGGGGGGGTCGGGGAGCTGTTTTTT
d_call: TRBD1; j_call: TRBJ2-3; v_call: TRBV2; clone_size: .; cdr3_aa: CASSSDRGFTDTQYF; cdr3_nt: TGTGCCAGCAGCTCGGACAGGGGATTCACAGATACGCAGTATTTT
d_call: .; j_call: TRBJ1-2; v_call: TRBV18; clone_size: .; cdr3_aa: CASSPPSTGYGTF; cdr3_nt: TGTGCCAGCTCACCACCCTCTACAGGGTATGGCACCTTC
d_call: TRBD1; j_call: TRBJ2-5; v_call: TRBV5-1; clone_size: .; cdr3_aa: CASSSWTGEETQYF; cdr3_nt: TGCGCCAGCAGCTCATGGACAGGGGAGGAGACCCAGTACTTC
d_call: TRBD1; j_call: TRBJ1-2; v_call: TRBV6-1; clone_size: .; cdr3_aa: CASREQMTGNRYGYTF; cdr3_nt: TGTGCCAGCAGAGAACAGATGACAGGGAATAGGTATGGCTACACCTTC
d_call: TRBD1; j_call: TRBJ2-7; v_call: TRBV6-5; clone_size: .; cdr3_aa: CASRPGQGYEQYF; cdr3_nt: TGTGCCAGTCGACCGGGACAGGGCTACGAGCAGTACTTC
d_call: .; j_call: TRBJ2-7; v_call: TRBV7-2; clone_size: .; cdr3_aa: CASSLEGSGIEQYF; cdr3_nt: TGTGCCAGCAGCTTAGAGGGCTCGGGAATCGAGCAGTACTTC
d_call: TRBD1; j_call: TRBJ1-5; v_call: TRBV6-5; clone_size: .; cdr3_aa: CASIWTGGSNQPQHF; cdr3_nt: TGTGCCAGCATCTGGACAGGGGGTAGCAATCAGCCCCAGCATTTT
d_call: TRBD1; j_call: TRBJ2-7; v_call: TRBV24-1; clone_size: .; cdr3_aa: CATSDRDREGSYEQYF; cdr3_nt: TGTGCCACCAGTGATCGGGACAGGGAAGGCTCCTACGAGCAGTACTTC
d_call: .; j_call: TRBJ2-3; v_call: TRBV12-3/TRBV12-4; clone_size: .; cdr3_aa: CASSLSTDTQYF; cdr3_nt: TGTGCCAGCAGTTTAAGCACAGATACGCAGTATTTT
d_call: TRBD1; j_call: TRBJ1-1; v_call: TRBV2; clone_size: once; cdr3_aa: CASSLTGGRTEAFF; cdr3_nt: TGTGCCAGCAGCCTTACAGGGGGTCGAACTGAAGCTTTCTTT
d_call: .; j_call: TRBJ2-1; v_call: TRBV9; clone_size: .; cdr3_aa: CASSARDFSYNEQFF; cdr3_nt: TGTGCCAGCAGCGCGCGGGACTTTTCCTACAATGAGCAGTTCTTC
d_call: TRBD2; j_call: TRBJ2-7; v_call: TRBV3-1/TRBV3-2; clone_size: .; cdr3_aa: CASSQESGKVQYF; cdr3_nt: TGTGCCAGCAGCCAAGAGAGCGGGAAGGTGCAGTACTTC
d_call: .; j_call: TRBJ2-3; v_call: TRBV27; clone_size: few; cdr3_aa: CASSFGTAQTDTQYF; cdr3_nt: TGTGCCAGCAGTTTCGGGACCGCTCAAACAGATACGCAGTATTTT
d_call: .; j_call: TRBJ1-2; v_call: TRBV3-1/TRBV3-2; clone_size: .; cdr3_aa: CASSQVGGYGYTF; cdr3_nt: TGTGCCAGCAGCCAAGTAGGAGGGTATGGCTACACCTTC
d_call: .; j_call: TRBJ2-7; v_call: TRBV29-1; clone_size: .; cdr3_aa: CSVARPRDEISYEQYF; cdr3_nt: TGCAGCGTTGCGAGACCCCGGGACGAAATCTCCTACGAGCAGTACTTC
d_call: .; j_call: TRBJ2-5; v_call: TRBV14; clone_size: .; cdr3_aa: CASSQVRRETQYF; cdr3_nt: TGTGCCAGCAGCCAAGTCCGACGTGAGACCCAGTACTTC
d_call: .; j_call: TRBJ2-7; v_call: TRBV10-3; clone_size: .; cdr3_aa: CAISDLSGAGYEQYF; cdr3_nt: TGTGCCATCAGTGATTTATCAGGGGCCGGCTACGAGCAGTACTTC
d_call: .; j_call: TRBJ1-2; v_call: TRBV7-2; clone_size: .; cdr3_aa: CASSLGRQPDYGYTF; cdr3_nt: TGTGCCAGCAGCCTCGGTAGGCAGCCCGACTATGGCTACACCTTC